This TCR beta chain was profiled in a study of blood T cell repertoires in COVID-19. For the study at large: Specimens from acute and convalescent COVID-19 originated in the United States, Italy and Spain. Nucleic acid was either cDNA or gDNA, and it came from T cells, B-cell-depleted T cells, or PBMCs.

Libraries were prepared by immunoSEQ multiplex PCR; TCRdb keeps only in-frame clonotypes and omits some of them. The table includes around 77,000 clones, about 70% detected once. Sequencing was done on a sample of peripheral blood. The source is a woman aged 80 or older with active or convalescent COVID-19.

In nucleotides, the CDR3 is TGTGCCAGCACCAAACTAGCGGGGGGCCTGAACACCGGGGAGCTGTTTTTT. This gives the protein CASTKLAGGLNTGELFF. The V and J genes are TRBV7-9 and TRBJ2-2; 12 positions agree with TRBD2. Germline V gives CDR1 SEHNR, CDR2 FQNEAQ (reference sequence). Trimming cost V 7 bases and J 1 base; bases outside gene matches: 7. There are 17 residues in the CDR3.